Presented here are 8 T cell receptor beta chains from one specimen sequenced in a study of blood T cell repertoires in COVID-19. Method: immunoSEQ multiplex PCR; TCRdb's copy keeps in-frame clones and lacks some. This table holds 200,000 or so clones, 80% to 85% found once. The sequenced sample was peripheral blood. The receptors here all came from a woman aged 25-40 years with acute or convalescent COVID-19.

The rearrangement uses TRBV5-6 and TRBJ1-1; perhaps TRBD1 as D (5 bases). V was pared by 1 base and J by 7 bases, with 14 bases between. CDR1 is SGHDT and CDR2 is YYEEEE in the germline V gene. The CDR3 runs 14 residues. This CDR3 is CASSLRGSQGEAFF. In DNA, the CDR3 is TGTGCCAGCAGCTTGAGAGGATCTCAGGGTGAAGCTTTCTTT.

This chain uses TRBV28 with TRBJ2-3; D may be TRBD2 (6 bases). V gave up 7 bases and J gave up 2 bases, with 16 bases separating them. The germline CDR1 and CDR2 sequences are MDHEN and SYDVKM. This CDR3 spans 15 amino acids. CDR3 nucleotide sequence: TGTGCCAGCAAACTCGCGGGGAGTCCCACAGATACGCAGTATTTT. Its protein product is CASKLAGSPTDTQYF.

V usage is TRBV7-2 and J usage is TRBJ1-4; D remains ambiguous. Germline V gene lookup returns CDR1 SGHTA and CDR2 FQGNSA. The V end lost 1 base, the J end lost 4 bases, and 10 bases lay between the germline ends. The CDR3 runs 15 residues. DNA for the CDR3: TGTGCCAGCAGCTTAGACAGCTCCCGTAATGAAAAACTGTTTTTT. This sequence encodes CASSLDSSRNEKLFF.

V usage is TRBV24-1 and J usage is TRBJ1-1; 7 bases map to TRBD1. Trimming took 3 bases from V and 7 from J; bases not matched to a gene: 4. CDR1 and CDR2 (germline): KGHDR, SFDVKD. This CDR3 has 13 residues. In DNA, the CDR3 is TGTGCCACCAGTGATGACAGGGTTGGTGAAGCTTTCTTT. As protein: CATSDDRVGEAFF.

The chain joins TRBV28 to TRBJ2-3; 9 bases match TRBD2. The CDR3 loop spans 16 amino acids. CDR1 is MDHEN, CDR2 SYDVKM, per germline. V gave up 5 bases and J gave up 4 bases; unmatched junction bases: 10. The chain's CDR3 is CASSQVETSGPDTQYF. For the CDR3, the DNA is TGTGCCAGCAGTCAAGTAGAGACTAGCGGCCCAGATACGCAGTATTTT.

V usage is TRBV4-2 and J usage is TRBJ2-7; 8 bases are a match to TRBD1. Germline CDR1 reads LGHNA; CDR2 reads YNFKEQ. The CDR3 has 15 residues. The V segment lost 0 bases and the J segment 3 bases; nucleotides outside the gene matches: 4. This chain's CDR3 is CASSQEGTGLYEQYF. CDR3 bases: TGTGCCAGCAGCCAAGAGGGGACAGGACTCTACGAGCAGTACTTC.

The V and J genes are TRBV15 and TRBJ1-4; the match to TRBD1 covers 7 bases. The germline gives CDR1 LNHNV, CDR2 YYDKDF (reference sequence). Unmatched junction bases numbered 7, after V lost 5 bases and J lost 7 bases. The length of the CDR3 is 14 residues. The chain's CDR3 is CATSLDRVGEKLFF. CDR3 nucleotides: TGTGCCACCAGCCTCGACAGGGTTGGTGAAAAACTGTTTTTT.

The rearrangement joins TRBV11-2 to TRBJ2-3, with D possibly being TRBD2 (6 bases). The CDR3 consists of 15 residues. CDR1 is SGHAT and CDR2 is FQNNGV in the germline V gene. Trimming left V 5 bases short and J 3 bases short, with 15 bases between. In DNA form, the CDR3 reads TGTGCCAGCAGCCGCGGGACCCCTAAAACAGATACGCAGTATTTT. This gives the protein CASSRGTPKTDTQYF.